These 30 T cell receptor beta chains originate from one sample sequenced in a study of blood T cells in healthy people across ages. With a J-beta primer mix and a sample-barcoded 5' primer, a second PCR ran about 7 to 11 cycles. TCRdb re-called the 5' RACE reads with MiXCR, one entry per CDR3 protein. This sample yields more than 750,000 distinct CDR3 sequences, of which almost 30% are seen a single time; 10% belongs to the top ten. These same records also appear under a second study, on T cells of mothers and their children.

Source material: blood. The receptors stem from a woman aged 40 to 50 in good health.

The V and J genes are TRBV7-3 and TRBJ2-3; no definite D call. Trimming removed 0 bases at V and 4 bases at J, with 11 bases between. The CDR3 is made up of 15 amino acids. Germline CDR1 SGHTA, CDR2 FQGTGA. The CDR3 loop is CASSLTAAQADTQYF. CDR3 nucleotides: TGTGCCAGCAGCTTAACCGCGGCGCAGGCAGATACGCAGTATTTT. Looking up the rest from reference TRBV7-3 and TRBJ2-3 gives the full variable domain: GAGVSQTPSNKVTEKGKYVELRCDPISGHTALYWYRQSLGQGPEFLIYFQGTGAADDSGLPNDRFFAVRPEGSVSTLKIQRTERGDSAVYLCASSLTAAQADTQYFGPGTRLTVL.

The V and J genes are TRBV12-3 or TRBV12-4 and TRBJ2-7; 9 nucleotides line up with TRBD1. The CDR3 totals 15 residues. The J segment lost 6 bases and the V segment lost 5 bases, leaving 11 bases of the junction unmatched. The CDR3 loop reads CASSEPGQGVREQYF. In nucleotides, the CDR3 is TGTGCCAGCAGTGAACCGGGACAGGGTGTCCGCGAGCAGTACTTC.

In its sample, this clonotype was seen many times. The chain is built from TRBV4-1 and TRBJ1-2; the D is unclear. Trimming removed 4 bases from V and 3 bases from J, with 6 bases in between. The CDR3 runs to 12 residues. Germline V gives CDR1 MGHRA, CDR2 YSYEKL. The CDR3 nucleotides are TGCGCCAGCAGCCTGGACCACTATGGCTACACCTTC. This encodes CASSLDHYGYTF.

The genes are TRBV25-1 and TRBJ2-7, with TRBD2 matching over 9 bases. CDR3 length: 14 residues. In germline, CDR1 is MGHDK, CDR2 SYGVNS. The trim removed 8 bases at V and 4 bases at J, leaving 9 bases unmatched. CDR3 residues: CASQGLAGWYEQYF. The CDR3 DNA follows: TGTGCCAGCCAGGGGCTAGCGGGATGGTACGAGCAGTACTTC.

There are a few counts of this clonotype. The genes are TRBV6-1 and TRBJ2-5; D is ambiguous. Germline V CDR1 and CDR2: MNHNS, SASEGT. CDR3 length equals 11 residues. Trimming removed 4 bases from V and 5 bases from J, with 5 bases in between. For the CDR3, the DNA is TGTGCCAGCAGTGCCTGGGAGACCCAGTACTTC. Translating gives CASSAWETQYF.

This clonotype was seen only a few times. A much larger clone differs from this one at a single base, so this may be a read error. The chain combines TRBV20-1 with TRBJ2-7; 9 bases are shared with TRBD1. Germline V gene sequence: CDR1 DFQATT, CDR2 SNEGSKA (reference sequence). V lost 8 bases to trimming and J lost 3 bases; unmatched junction nucleotides: 11. CDR3 length equals 14 residues. CDR3 DNA sequence: TGCAGTACTACACGACAGGGGGGGATCTACGAGCAGTACTTC. Amino acids: CSTTRQGGIYEQYF.

The table lists this clonotype with many counts. CDR3 in DNA: TGTGCCAGCAGCGGAAGGTCGGCAATCAGAAGGCCCGATGAAAAACTGTTTTTT. This codes for CASSGRSAIRRPDEKLFF. V is TRBV2 and J is TRBJ1-4; no clear D gene. Trimming stripped 6 bases from V and 6 bases from J, with 26 bases between. The CDR3 totals 18 residues. CDR1 and CDR2 (germline): SNHLY, FYNNEI.

The gene calls are TRBV7-8 and TRBJ2-1; 7 nucleotides line up with TRBD1. There are 19 residues in the CDR3. V was clipped by 4 bases and J by 4 bases; unmatched bases: 19. Germline CDR1 is SGHVS and CDR2 is FQNEAQ. In DNA form, the CDR3 reads TGTGCCAGCAGCTACAGGGGCTCCACGACTGCTTCAGGGTACAATGAGCAGTTCTTC. This translates into CASSYRGSTTASGYNEQFF.

This clonotype was found many times. The chain links TRBV7-2 to TRBJ1-2; D gene uncertain. Per germline, CDR1 SGHTA and CDR2 FQGNSA. V lost 0 bases and J 4 bases, leaving 12 bases between the germline ends. The CDR3 totals 15 residues. The CDR3 loop is CASSLARPPIYGYTF. The CDR3 DNA sequence: TGTGCCAGCAGCTTAGCCCGGCCACCGATCTATGGCTACACCTTC.

The rearrangement joins TRBV5-1 to TRBJ2-6; D may be TRBD1 (6 bases). Trimming removed 1 base from V and 3 bases from J, with 11 bases in between. The CDR3 consists of 16 residues. The germline V gene encodes CDR1 SGHRS and CDR2 YFSETQ. Here the CDR3 reads CASSLQGKGGANVLTF. Written as DNA, the CDR3 is TGCGCCAGCAGCTTGCAGGGGAAGGGTGGGGCCAACGTCCTGACTTTC.

This clonotype was observed many times. This chain links TRBV4-2 with TRBJ2-1; 9 bases fit TRBD2. Germline CDR1 is LGHNA and CDR2 is YNFKEQ. The CDR3 totals 16 residues. V gave up 0 bases and J gave up 3 bases; unmatched junction bases: 3. The CDR3 nucleotides are TGTGCCAGCAGCCAAGATCCGCGGGGGGGCTACAATGAGCAGTTCTTC. Encoded protein: CASSQDPRGGYNEQFF.

The table lists this clonotype with many counts. The chain is built from TRBV6-5 and TRBJ2-1; TRBD1 aligns across 10 bases. V shed 0 bases, J shed 5 bases, and the junction held 4 bases outside the gene matches. The CDR3 covers 16 residues. Germline CDR1 and CDR2: MNHEY and SVGAGI. The CDR3 DNA reads TGTGCCAGCAGTTACTCTGAGACAGGGGGCAACAATGAGCAGTTCTTC. As protein: CASSYSETGGNNEQFF.

In its sample, this clonotype was seen once. The chain links TRBV28 to TRBJ2-3, with 11 bases lining up with TRBD2. The CDR3 is made up of 18 amino acids. Looked up from germline, CDR1 is MDHEN and CDR2 is SYDVKM. The V and J ends lost 5 bases and 5 bases, in that order; junction bases with no gene match: 15. The CDR3 here is CASSPGLAGHGSRDTQYF. The CDR3 nucleotides read TGTGCCAGCAGTCCAGGACTAGCGGGCCATGGCTCTAGAGATACGCAGTATTTT.

This clonotype was detected only once. The chain recombines TRBV20-1 with TRBJ2-1; possibly TRBD1 for D (6 bases). Germline lookup yields CDR1 DFQATT and CDR2 SNEGSKA (reference sequence). Trimming removed 6 bases from V and 8 bases from J, with 20 bases in between. The CDR3 extends over 14 amino acids. The CDR3 sequence is CSARDPGAGDEQFF. In DNA, the CDR3 is TGCAGTGCAAGGGATCCAGGGGCGGGCGATGAGCAGTTCTTC.

The sample holds a few counts of this clonotype. The chain recombines TRBV24-1 with TRBJ2-3, with 7 positions matching TRBD1. The CDR3 has 13 amino acids. Trimming at V came to 7 bases and at J to 4 bases, leaving 4 bases not matched to a gene. Germline V gene data show CDR1 as KGHDR and CDR2 as SFDVKD. The CDR3 DNA reads TGTGCCACCAGAGGACAGGCGGCAGATACGCAGTATTTT. Protein: CATRGQAADTQYF.

The chain combines TRBV7-9 with TRBJ2-2; D is unresolved. CDR1 is SEHNR and CDR2 is FQNEAQ in the germline V gene (reference sequence). Deletions cut 5 bases from V and 1 base from J, with 14 bases between. The CDR3 runs to 16 residues. The CDR3 DNA follows: TGTGCCAGCAGCCCCCCGCCGGGTTGGAACACCGGGGAGCTGTTTTTT. It yields the protein CASSPPPGWNTGELFF.

This clonotype has a handful of counts. The CDR3 reads CASSLDRENEQFF. The CDR3 bases are TGTGCCAGCAGCTTGGACAGGGAAAATGAGCAGTTCTTC. V is TRBV7-3 and J is TRBJ2-1, with 8 bases that match TRBD1. The CDR3 is 13 residues long. V was pared by 3 bases and J by 7 bases, with 2 bases of the junction left unmatched. Germline V gene sequence: CDR1 SGHTA, CDR2 FQGTGA.

This clonotype was picked up many times. Given a much more abundant clone one base away, this may be a read error. J is TRBJ2-7 and V is TRBV7-2; D unresolved. With 6 bases removed from V and 4 bases from J, the gap between germline ends came to 7 bases. The germline gives CDR1 SGHTA, CDR2 FQGNSA. The CDR3 extends over 11 amino acids. The CDR3 DNA sequence: TGTGCCAGCAGTCGATGGTACGAGCAGTACTTC. It specifies CASSRWYEQYF.

In regard to this clonotype: The junction and the germline gene differ at one end; a read error may be behind it. This chain connects TRBV3-1 to TRBJ2-7; the D gene is possibly TRBD2 (5 bases). The germline V gene encodes CDR1 LGHDT and CDR2 YNNKEL (reference sequence). The CDR3 is made up of 15 amino acids. CDR3 residues: CTSSQDATNFYEQYF. The CDR3, as DNA: TGTACCAGCAGCCAAGATGCGACTAATTTCTACGAGCAGTACTTC.

The table lists this clonotype with a few counts. The V and J genes are TRBV7-9 and TRBJ1-1, with 10 bases lining up with TRBD1. Per the germline V gene, CDR1 is SEHNR and CDR2 is FQNEAQ (reference sequence). J was trimmed by 8 bases and V by 1 base; bases with no gene match: 4. There are 14 residues in the CDR3. CDR3 residues: CASSLGQGAFEAFF. The DNA of the CDR3 is TGTGCCAGCAGCTTAGGACAGGGGGCTTTCGAAGCTTTCTTT.

V usage is TRBV7-8 and J usage is TRBJ2-1, with D perhaps matching TRBD1 (6 bases). Trimming pared 1 base from V and 4 bases from J, leaving 14 bases between. CDR1 is SGHVS and CDR2 is FQNEAQ in the germline V gene. The CDR3 covers 16 residues. The CDR3 sequence: CASSLVSRGRYNEQFF. CDR3 coding DNA: TGTGCCAGCAGCTTAGTATCCAGGGGAAGATACAATGAGCAGTTCTTC.

The chain uses TRBV6-6 and TRBJ1-1; TRBD1 agrees at 7 bases. Germline trimming cut 3 bases from V and 3 bases from J; bases unmatched to any gene: 4. The CDR3 sequence is 14 residues long. Germline loops: CDR1 MNHNY, CDR2 SVGAGI (reference sequence). The CDR3 here is CASSYRTGDTEAFF. The DNA for the CDR3 is TGTGCCAGCAGTTATCGGACAGGTGACACTGAAGCTTTCTTT.

This clonotype has ten or more counts. The chain is built from TRBV29-1 and TRBJ2-7; 11 bases align to TRBD2. There are 15 residues in the CDR3. V shed 1 base and J 0 bases; nucleotides not matched to a gene: 2. Germline V lookup: CDR1 SQVTM, CDR2 ANQGSEA. CDR3 amino acids: CSVEGLAGHSYEQYF. CDR3 in DNA: TGCAGCGTTGAAGGACTAGCGGGGCACTCCTACGAGCAGTACTTC.

The chain combines TRBV29-1 with TRBJ2-3, with 9 bases aligning to TRBD2. CDR3 length: 16 amino acids. V gave up 3 bases and J gave up 4 bases; unmatched junction bases: 11. Per germline, CDR1 SQVTM and CDR2 ANQGSEA. The CDR3 here is CSVERSAGGSADTQYF. The CDR3 DNA is TGCAGCGTTGAGAGGTCGGCGGGAGGGAGCGCAGATACGCAGTATTTT.

This clonotype has more than one count but fewer than ten. The chain is built from TRBV28 and TRBJ1-2; D is undetermined. The CDR3 is 14 amino acids. Germline CDR1 and CDR2: MDHEN and SYDVKM. Trimming left V 2 bases short and J 4 bases short, with 11 bases between. The CDR3 DNA reads as TGTGCCAGCAGTTTACAGGAACGACTCTATGGCTACACCTTC. It translates to CASSLQERLYGYTF.

This clonotype has just a few counts. The chain is built from TRBV6-5 and TRBJ1-2; D not certain. CDR3 length equals 12 residues. V dropped 4 bases and J dropped 7 bases, with 10 bases sitting between them. Germline V gene lookup returns CDR1 MNHEY and CDR2 SVGAGI. CDR3 region: CASSSLMGGYTF. In DNA form, the CDR3 reads TGTGCCAGCAGTTCGCTCATGGGTGGCTACACCTTC.

This clonotype has more than one count but fewer than ten. The J gene is TRBJ1-2, the V gene TRBV19; 12 positions match TRBD1. V gave up 9 bases and J gave up 8 bases; unmatched junction bases: 10. The germline V gene has CDR1 LNHDA and CDR2 SQIVND (reference sequence). CDR3 length: 14 residues. The CDR3 region has the DNA TGTGCCAGCAGTGCGGGACAGGGGGCGAAAGGCTACACCTTC. Translating it yields CASSAGQGAKGYTF.

This clonotype occurred once. V gene TRBV2 combines with J gene TRBJ2-1; D perhaps matches TRBD1 (6 bases). V was clipped by 8 bases and J by 9 bases, with 17 bases between them. The V gene's germline CDR1 is SNHLY and CDR2 FYNNEI. The CDR3 covers 13 residues. The CDR3 here is CASAVGGLGEQFF. The CDR3 nucleotides are TGTGCCAGCGCCGTTGGGGGCTTGGGTGAGCAGTTCTTC.

This clonotype was detected a few times. One end of the junction does not line up with germline, which may come from a read error. The chain recombines TRBV9 with TRBJ2-7, with 9 bases identical to TRBD1. CDR3 length equals 17 residues. CDR1 is SGDLS and CDR2 is YYNGEE in the germline V gene. The CDR3 DNA follows: TGTGCCAGCAGCGCCACGGGGGTGGGGACAGGGCCCTACGAGCGGTACTTC. Translated, it gives CASSATGVGTGPYERYF.

This clonotype turned up a few times. This chain connects TRBV12-3 or TRBV12-4 to TRBJ2-3, with 10 bases that match TRBD2. Losses at the gene ends were 2 bases for V and 1 base for J; bases not matched to a gene: 3. CDR3 length equals 16 residues. CDR3 DNA sequence: TGTGCCAGCAGTTTAACCCTAGCGGGGGGCACAGATACGCAGTATTTT. It yields the protein CASSLTLAGGTDTQYF.